Described below is a single TCR beta chain sequence and its context. Its cognate antigen is unknown. The length of the CDR3 is 14 residues. Trimming removed 3 bases from V and 4 bases from J, with 12 bases in between. CDR1 is MGHRA and CDR2 is YSYEKL in the germline V gene. The data belong to a study of T cell responses to AZD1222 COVID-19 vaccine. The data were produced by immunoSEQ multiplex PCR, yet TCRdb's version contains in-frame clones alone and is incomplete. The sample has 100,000 to 150,000 clones; approximately 89% are singletons. The study's findings and limits: Spike-spanning, vaccine-associated CD4 TCRs were dominant at 160-218 and 743-854. White British donors predominated, females outnumbered males, and clonal diversity was possibly underestimated. Baseline seropositivity characterized only a handful of AZD1222 recipients. Repertoire sampling occurred only after the peak T cell response.

This receptor was obtained from an adult in good health. The chain recombines TRBV4-1 with TRBJ1-1, with D uncertain. The sample in question was peripheral blood, obtained on day 0 of AZD1222 vaccination. The CDR3 loop reads CASSQTSGITEAFF. For the CDR3, the DNA is TGCGCCAGCAGCCAGACGTCGGGTATCACTGAAGCTTTCTTT.